This T cell receptor (beta chain) stems from a study of cytomegalovirus exposure and HLA in healthy donors. The PCR used 60 Vbeta and 13 Jbeta primers. Measured with immunoSEQ multiplex PCR; TCRdb has only the in-frame clones, and not every one. Of about 140,000 clones listed, approximately 82% are singletons. The CDR3 is made up of 18 amino acids. Looked up from germline, CDR1 is MDHEN and CDR2 is SYDVKM. V gave up 4 bases and J gave up 9 bases; unmatched junction bases: 18. On this clone itself: What it recognizes is unknown.

Regarding the study as a whole: Later analysis showed TCR association rates varying by HLA locus, highest for DRB1 and lowest for HLA-C.

V is TRBV28 and J is TRBJ1-6, with TRBD1 matching 7 bases. Material for sequencing was PBMCs. This sequence was found in a middle-aged woman in good health and CMV-seronegative. The DNA for the CDR3 is TGTGCCAGCAGTTCGCCCGACAGGGCCGTTGTGGGAGGTTCACCCCTCCACTTT. Encoded protein: CASSSPDRAVVGGSPLHF.